This is a list of T cell receptor beta chains from one sample in a study of memory CD4+ T cells and cytomegalovirus serostatus. The data were produced by immunoSEQ multiplex PCR, yet TCRdb's version contains in-frame clones alone and is incomplete. The sample includes tens of thousands of clones, around 76% of them seen just once. Sequencing was carried out using memory CD4+ T cells from blood. The receptors come from an adult in good health and CMV-seronegative. The CDR3 runs from the conserved cysteine through the conserved F or W.

j_gene: TRBJ1-2
v_gene: TRBV30
CDR3aa: CAWSVPGTDYGYTF

j_gene: TRBJ1-4
v_gene: TRBV14
CDR3aa: CASSQIPGPEKLFF

j_gene: TRBJ2-1
v_gene: TRBV6-5
CDR3aa: CASSYSLGLVNEQFF

j_gene: TRBJ1-4
v_gene: TRBV21-1
CDR3aa: CASSTPPGGQPRATNEKLFF

j_gene: TRBJ1-5
v_gene: TRBV5-4
CDR3aa: CASSFRGSNQPQHF

j_gene: TRBJ2-5
v_gene: TRBV5-1
CDR3aa: CASSFPEETQYF

j_gene: TRBJ1-1
v_gene: TRBV2
CDR3aa: CASSGGMNTEAFF

j_gene: TRBJ1-2
v_gene: TRBV4-1
CDR3aa: CASSQVRDRGRGDYGYTF

j_gene: TRBJ1-1
v_gene: TRBV6-6
CDR3aa: CASSRPNTEAFF

j_gene: TRBJ1-1
v_gene: TRBV18
CDR3aa: CASSPVPGQGWNTEAFF

j_gene: TRBJ2-2
v_gene: TRBV5-4
CDR3aa: CASSFGEKNTGELFF

j_gene: TRBJ2-1
v_gene: TRBV6-4
CDR3aa: CASSDSNSPSNEQFF

j_gene: TRBJ1-1
v_gene: TRBV12-5
CDR3aa: CASGLVRGAEAFF

j_gene: TRBJ2-5
v_gene: TRBV30
CDR3aa: CACSRTAQETQYF

j_gene: TRBJ1-2
v_gene: TRBV28
CDR3aa: CASSLGMTGFGGYTF

j_gene: TRBJ2-1
v_gene: TRBV11-2
CDR3aa: CASSLPYRTGGNEQFF

j_gene: TRBJ1-2
v_gene: TRBV6-6
CDR3aa: CASSYSDRGFAYTF

j_gene: TRBJ1-1
v_gene: TRBV7-2
CDR3aa: CASSFTETEAFF

j_gene: TRBJ2-1
v_gene: TRBV7-9
CDR3aa: CASSSGLAGSFYNEQFF

j_gene: TRBJ1-6
v_gene: TRBV18
CDR3aa: CASSPQGRDSPLHF

j_gene: TRBJ1-1
v_gene: TRBV11-3
CDR3aa: CASSLGANTEAFF

j_gene: TRBJ2-7
v_gene: TRBV5-6
CDR3aa: CASSLNAYEQYF

j_gene: TRBJ2-1
v_gene: TRBV11-3
CDR3aa: CASSFGQANEQFF

j_gene: TRBJ1-1
v_gene: TRBV30
CDR3aa: CASSTRPSSPTEAFF

j_gene: TRBJ1-1
v_gene: TRBV7-8
CDR3aa: CASSSGMNTEAFF

j_gene: TRBJ1-2
v_gene: TRBV19
CDR3aa: CASSVQGDFYGYTF

j_gene: TRBJ1-1
v_gene: TRBV5-1
CDR3aa: CASSFSDREGEAFF

j_gene: TRBJ2-1
v_gene: TRBV11-1
CDR3aa: CASSLGLTSRSYNEQFF

j_gene: TRBJ1-2
v_gene: TRBV29-1
CDR3aa: CSVGVTGNYGYTF

j_gene: TRBJ2-2
v_gene: TRBV12-5
CDR3aa: CASGMVAGENTGELFF

j_gene: TRBJ1-2
v_gene: TRBV4-2
CDR3aa: CASSQDRGSDGYTF

j_gene: TRBJ2-1
v_gene: TRBV18
CDR3aa: CASSPWVGAYNEQFF

j_gene: TRBJ1-5
v_gene: TRBV6-1
CDR3aa: CASRDQGNNQPQHF

j_gene: TRBJ1-2
v_gene: TRBV18
CDR3aa: CASSPGHVNYGYTF

j_gene: TRBJ2-1
v_gene: TRBV4-1
CDR3aa: CASSQREYNEQFF

j_gene: TRBJ1-1
v_gene: TRBV18
CDR3aa: CASSTGTGSSEAFF

j_gene: TRBJ2-5
v_gene: TRBV10-3
CDR3aa: CAISVSRGSGETQYF

j_gene: TRBJ2-5
v_gene: TRBV30
CDR3aa: CARIRGTTQAVQYF

j_gene: TRBJ2-7
v_gene: TRBV18
CDR3aa: CASSPTNGDEQYF

j_gene: TRBJ1-4
v_gene: TRBV28
CDR3aa: CASSLRGREKLFF

j_gene: TRBJ2-3
v_gene: TRBV2
CDR3aa: CASSVVLDTQYF

j_gene: TRBJ2-6
v_gene: TRBV28
CDR3aa: CASSSFGLRSGANVLTF

j_gene: TRBJ1-1
v_gene: TRBV28
CDR3aa: CASSLPGREEAFF

j_gene: TRBJ2-3
v_gene: TRBV6-4
CDR3aa: CASSPGLAADTQYF

j_gene: TRBJ2-1
v_gene: TRBV27
CDR3aa: CASRTSGTSSNEQFF

j_gene: TRBJ2-7
v_gene: TRBV28
CDR3aa: CASFSGPPKTYEQYF

j_gene: TRBJ1-1
v_gene: TRBV12-5
CDR3aa: CASGLIGPNEAFF

j_gene: TRBJ1-2
v_gene: TRBV6-4
CDR3aa: CASRHRQGLLYGYTF

j_gene: TRBJ2-1
v_gene: TRBV30
CDR3aa: CAWTPGGVEQFF